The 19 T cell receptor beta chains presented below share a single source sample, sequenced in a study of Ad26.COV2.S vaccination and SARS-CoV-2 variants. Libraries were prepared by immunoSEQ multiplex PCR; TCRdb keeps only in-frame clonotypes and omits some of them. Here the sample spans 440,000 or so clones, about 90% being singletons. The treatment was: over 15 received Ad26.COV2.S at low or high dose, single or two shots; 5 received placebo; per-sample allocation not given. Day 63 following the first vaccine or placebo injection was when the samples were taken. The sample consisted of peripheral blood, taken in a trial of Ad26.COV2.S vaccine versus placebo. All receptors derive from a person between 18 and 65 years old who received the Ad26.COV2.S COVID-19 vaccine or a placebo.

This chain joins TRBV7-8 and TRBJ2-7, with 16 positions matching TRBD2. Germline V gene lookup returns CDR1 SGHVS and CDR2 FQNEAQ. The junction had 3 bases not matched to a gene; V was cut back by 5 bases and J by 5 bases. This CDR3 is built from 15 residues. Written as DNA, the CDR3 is TGTGCCAGCAGCCCGGGGACTAGCGGGAGGGACGAGCAGTACTTC. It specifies CASSPGTSGRDEQYF.

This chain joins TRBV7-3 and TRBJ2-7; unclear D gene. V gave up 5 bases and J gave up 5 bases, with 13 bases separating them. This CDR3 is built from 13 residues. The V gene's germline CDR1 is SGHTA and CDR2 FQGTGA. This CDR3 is CASSPSAAHEQYF. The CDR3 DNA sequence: TGTGCCAGCAGCCCCTCGGCCGCCCACGAGCAGTACTTC.

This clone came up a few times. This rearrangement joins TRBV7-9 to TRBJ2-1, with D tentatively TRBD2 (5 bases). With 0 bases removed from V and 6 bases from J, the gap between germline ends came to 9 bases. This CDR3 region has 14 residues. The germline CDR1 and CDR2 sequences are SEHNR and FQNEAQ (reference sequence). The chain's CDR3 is CASSLAVAGNEQFF. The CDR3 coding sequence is TGTGCCAGCAGCTTAGCTGTCGCGGGCAATGAGCAGTTCTTC.

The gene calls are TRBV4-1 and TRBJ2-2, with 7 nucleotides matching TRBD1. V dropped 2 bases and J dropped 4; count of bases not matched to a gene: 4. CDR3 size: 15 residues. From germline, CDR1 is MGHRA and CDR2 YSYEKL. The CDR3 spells CASSQWGQSTGELFF. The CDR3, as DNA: TGCGCCAGCAGCCAATGGGGACAGTCCACCGGGGAGCTGTTTTTT.

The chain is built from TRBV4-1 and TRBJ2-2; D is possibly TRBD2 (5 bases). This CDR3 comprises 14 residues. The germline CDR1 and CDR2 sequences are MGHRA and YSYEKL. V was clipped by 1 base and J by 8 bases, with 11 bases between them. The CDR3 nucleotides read TGCGCCAGCAGCCAAGTGGCAGCGGCGGGGGAGCTGTTTTTT. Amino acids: CASSQVAAAGELFF.

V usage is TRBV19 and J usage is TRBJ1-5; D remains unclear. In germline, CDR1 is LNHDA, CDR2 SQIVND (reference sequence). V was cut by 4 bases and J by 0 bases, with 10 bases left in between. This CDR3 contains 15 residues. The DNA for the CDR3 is TGTGCCAGTAGTAAAACCGACAATAGCAATCAGCCCCAGCATTTT. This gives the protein CASSKTDNSNQPQHF.

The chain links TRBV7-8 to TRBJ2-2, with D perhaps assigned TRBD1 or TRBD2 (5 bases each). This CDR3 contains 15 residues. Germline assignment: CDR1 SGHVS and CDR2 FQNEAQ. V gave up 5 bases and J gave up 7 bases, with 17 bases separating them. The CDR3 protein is CASSNSLGVGGELFF. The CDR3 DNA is TGTGCCAGCAGCAATTCCTTGGGGGTAGGCGGGGAGCTGTTTTTT.

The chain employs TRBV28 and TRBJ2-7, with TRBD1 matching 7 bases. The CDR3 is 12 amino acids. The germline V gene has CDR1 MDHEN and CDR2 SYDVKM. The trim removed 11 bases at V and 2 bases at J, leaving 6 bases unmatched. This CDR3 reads CAAGGRAYEQYF. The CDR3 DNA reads TGTGCCGCAGGGGGTCGGGCCTACGAGCAGTACTTC. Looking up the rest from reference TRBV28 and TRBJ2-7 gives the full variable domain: DVKVTQSSRYLVKRTGEKVFLECVQDMDHENMFWYRQDPGLGLRLIYFSYDVKMKEKGDIPEGYSVSREKKERFSLILESASTNQTSMYLCAAGGRAYEQYFGPGTRLTVT.

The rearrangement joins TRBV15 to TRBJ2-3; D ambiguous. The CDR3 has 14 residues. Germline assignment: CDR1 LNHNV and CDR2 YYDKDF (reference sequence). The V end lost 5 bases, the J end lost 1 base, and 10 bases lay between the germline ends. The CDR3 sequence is CATSRPSRTDTQYF. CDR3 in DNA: TGTGCCACCAGCCGACCATCCCGCACAGATACGCAGTATTTT.

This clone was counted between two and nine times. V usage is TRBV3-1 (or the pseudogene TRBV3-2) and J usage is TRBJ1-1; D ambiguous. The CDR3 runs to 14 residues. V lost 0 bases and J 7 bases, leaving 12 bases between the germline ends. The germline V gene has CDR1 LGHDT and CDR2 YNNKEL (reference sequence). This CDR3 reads CASSQDIGEGEAFF. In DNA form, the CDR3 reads TGTGCCAGCAGCCAAGATATCGGAGAGGGTGAAGCTTTCTTT.

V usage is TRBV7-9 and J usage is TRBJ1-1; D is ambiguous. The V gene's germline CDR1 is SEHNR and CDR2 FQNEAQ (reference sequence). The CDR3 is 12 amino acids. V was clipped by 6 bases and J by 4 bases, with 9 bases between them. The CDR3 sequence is CASRSEGTEAFF. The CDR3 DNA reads TGTGCCAGCAGGTCCGAGGGCACTGAAGCTTTCTTT.

The CDR3 here is CASSLSLLSASYNEQFF. The DNA of the CDR3 is TGTGCCAGCAGTTTATCTCTATTATCAGCCTCCTACAATGAGCAGTTCTTC. V gene TRBV28 combines with J gene TRBJ2-1; D uncertain. Trimming removed 1 base from V and 0 bases from J, with 13 bases in between. The germline V gene encodes CDR1 MDHEN and CDR2 SYDVKM. The CDR3 consists of 17 residues.

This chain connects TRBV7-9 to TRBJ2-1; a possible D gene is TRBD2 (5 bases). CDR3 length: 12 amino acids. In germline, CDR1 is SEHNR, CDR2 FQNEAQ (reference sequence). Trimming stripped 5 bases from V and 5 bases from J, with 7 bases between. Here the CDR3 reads CASSGSDNEQFF. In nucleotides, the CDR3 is TGTGCCAGCAGCGGGAGTGACAATGAGCAGTTCTTC.

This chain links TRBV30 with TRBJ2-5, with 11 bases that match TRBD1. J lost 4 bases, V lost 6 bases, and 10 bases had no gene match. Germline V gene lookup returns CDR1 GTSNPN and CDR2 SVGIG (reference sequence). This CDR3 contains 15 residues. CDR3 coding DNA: TGTGCCTGTCCAACCCGGACAGGGGGCCGAGAGACCCAGTACTTC. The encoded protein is CACPTRTGGRETQYF.

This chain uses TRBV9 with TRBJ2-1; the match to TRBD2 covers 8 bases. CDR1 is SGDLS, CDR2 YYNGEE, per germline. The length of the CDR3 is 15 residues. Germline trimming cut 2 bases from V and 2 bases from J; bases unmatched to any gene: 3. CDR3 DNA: TGTGCCAGCAGCGTTAGCGGGACCGCCTACAATGAGCAGTTCTTC. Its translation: CASSVSGTAYNEQFF.

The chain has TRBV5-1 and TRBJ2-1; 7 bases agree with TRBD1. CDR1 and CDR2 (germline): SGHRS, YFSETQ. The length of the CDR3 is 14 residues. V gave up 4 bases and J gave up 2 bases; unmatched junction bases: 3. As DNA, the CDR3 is TGCGCCAGCAGCCGAGACAGGGCCTACAATGAGCAGTTCTTC. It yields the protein CASSRDRAYNEQFF.

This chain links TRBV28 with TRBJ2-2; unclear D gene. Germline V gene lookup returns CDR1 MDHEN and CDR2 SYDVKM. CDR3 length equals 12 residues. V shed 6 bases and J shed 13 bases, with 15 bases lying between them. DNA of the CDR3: TGTGCCAGCAGACCCCCTTCCGGATCGCTGTTTTTT. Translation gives CASRPPSGSLFF.

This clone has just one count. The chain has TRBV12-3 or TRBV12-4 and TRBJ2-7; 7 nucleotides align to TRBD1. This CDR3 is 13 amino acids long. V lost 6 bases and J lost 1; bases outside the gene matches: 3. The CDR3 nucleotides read TGTGCCAGCAGGGGGGACAGTTCCTACGAGCAGTACTTC. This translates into CASRGDSSYEQYF.

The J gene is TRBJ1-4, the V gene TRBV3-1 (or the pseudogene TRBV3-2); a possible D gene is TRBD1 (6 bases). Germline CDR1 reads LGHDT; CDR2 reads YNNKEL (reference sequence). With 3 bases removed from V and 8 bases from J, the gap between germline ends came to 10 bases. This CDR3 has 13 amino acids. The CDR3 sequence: CASSQGAGEKLFF. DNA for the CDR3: TGTGCCAGCAGCCAGGGGGCGGGGGAAAAACTGTTTTTT.